The 32 T cell receptor beta chains below were found in one sample sequenced in a study of cytomegalovirus exposure and HLA in healthy donors. 13 Jbeta primers and 60 Vbeta primers were used for the PCR. Produced via immunoSEQ multiplex PCR; TCRdb's table is partial and in-frame only. The sample contains tens of thousands of clones, around 68% of which appear only once. Material for sequencing was PBMCs. All receptors derive from a man in his forties in good health and CMV-seropositive.

The gene calls are TRBV2 and TRBJ1-1; weak D call: TRBD1 (6 bases). The germline V gene encodes CDR1 SNHLY and CDR2 FYNNEI. Trimming removed 4 bases from V and 6 bases from J, with 15 bases in between. The CDR3 covers 14 residues. CDR3 sequence (DNA): TGTGCCAGCAGTGTCCGGGACACCGCTGCTGAAGCTTTCTTT. Amino acid sequence: CASSVRDTAAEAFF.

V gene TRBV9 combines with J gene TRBJ2-5; 13 bases agree with TRBD2. Per germline, CDR1 SGDLS and CDR2 YYNGEE. After removal of 4 bases from V and 4 bases from J, the junction contained 4 bases not matched to a gene. The CDR3 is made up of 15 amino acids. In DNA form, the CDR3 reads TGTGCCAGCAGCTTAGGACTAGCGGGAGTAGAGACCCAGTACTTC. It yields the protein CASSLGLAGVETQYF.

The genes are TRBV6-5 and TRBJ1-6; TRBD1 matches 8 bases. V shed 6 bases and J 10 bases; nucleotides not matched to a gene: 11. Germline CDR1 MNHEY, CDR2 SVGAGI. The CDR3 extends over 15 amino acids. For the CDR3, the DNA is TGTGCCAGCAGCCGACGAGGACAGGGAGAGTCACCCCTCCACTTT. It specifies CASSRRGQGESPLHF.

The chain uses TRBV7-8 and TRBJ2-3, with D maybe TRBD2 (5 bases). The CDR3 covers 14 residues. Trimming pared 5 bases from V and 0 bases from J, leaving 9 bases between. Germline V gene data show CDR1 as SGHVS and CDR2 as FQNEAQ. DNA of the CDR3: TGTGCCAGCAGCCTGGACTGGAGCACAGATACGCAGTATTTT. It codes for CASSLDWSTDTQYF.

This clone was seen a few times. This chain uses TRBV29-1 with TRBJ1-4, with 7 bases aligning to TRBD1. The CDR3 totals 12 residues. Unmatched junction bases numbered 1, after V lost 3 bases and J lost 6 bases. In germline, CDR1 is SQVTM, CDR2 ANQGSEA. For the CDR3, the DNA is TGCAGCGTTGAGCAGGGGGATGAAAAACTGTTTTTT. This sequence encodes CSVEQGDEKLFF.

The CDR3 DNA sequence: TGCGCCAGCAGTGACTCCCCGGGGTACACTGAAGCTTTCTTT. The encoded protein is CASSDSPGYTEAFF. The rearrangement uses TRBV10-1 and TRBJ1-1, with D uncertain. This CDR3 comprises 14 residues. Germline CDR1 and CDR2: WNHNN and SYGVQD (reference sequence). Trimming left V 3 bases short and J 3 bases short, with 11 bases between.

In nucleotides, the CDR3 is TGTGCCAGCCGAACAAATGGAGGGGTAGGCAGCAATCAGCCCCAGCATTTT. It is translated as CASRTNGGVGSNQPQHF. The V and J genes are TRBV6-4 and TRBJ1-5; possible D gene TRBD1, 5 bases. V was trimmed by 8 bases and J by 1 base, leaving 21 bases between them. The CDR3 contains 17 residues. Germline lookup yields CDR1 MRHNA and CDR2 SNTAGT.

V is TRBV5-8 and J is TRBJ1-1, with D perhaps matching TRBD1 (6 bases). The V end was cut by 4 bases, the J end by 2 bases, with 21 bases between. The CDR3 has 17 residues. Germline loops: CDR1 SGHTS, CDR2 YDEGEE. The CDR3: CASSADRIFSSNTEAFF. The DNA of the CDR3 is TGTGCCAGCAGCGCCGACAGGATATTTTCTTCCAACACTGAAGCTTTCTTT.

The table lists this clone with a count of one. This rearrangement joins TRBV5-1 to TRBJ2-3, with 8 bases fitting TRBD2. The CDR3 extends over 15 amino acids. CDR1 and CDR2 from the germline V gene are SGHRS and YFSETQ. V lost 4 bases to trimming and J lost 1 base; unmatched junction nucleotides: 5. CDR3 DNA: TGCGCCAGCAGCCTGCGGGGGGAGGGCACAGATACGCAGTATTTT. The encoded protein is CASSLRGEGTDTQYF.

The rearrangement links TRBV4-1 to TRBJ1-1; D uncertain. Germline CDR1 and CDR2: MGHRA and YSYEKL. This CDR3 comprises 15 residues. The V and J ends lost 4 bases and 4 bases respectively, with 16 bases between them. CDR3 nucleotide sequence: TGCGCCAGCAGCCCTTTGGAAAGGCGGTTCACTGAAGCTTTCTTT. Protein product: CASSPLERRFTEAFF.

This chain links TRBV21-1 with TRBJ2-7; the table's TRBD1 call for D was not verified on the DNA. TRBV21-1 is a pseudogene. The CDR3 has 14 residues. The CDR3 region is CASSSRDRAYEQYF. In DNA form, the CDR3 reads TGTGCCAGCAGCAGCCGGGACAGGGCCTACGAGCAGTACTTC.

The gene calls are TRBV7-9 and TRBJ2-5; 7 nucleotides line up with TRBD1. The CDR3 contains 15 residues. The V gene's germline CDR1 is SEHNR and CDR2 FQNEAQ (reference sequence). J lost 1 base, V lost 5 bases, and 7 bases had no gene match. CDR3 in amino acids: CASSPRDSRQETQYF. The CDR3 region has the DNA TGTGCCAGCAGCCCTAGGGACAGTCGCCAAGAGACCCAGTACTTC.

The rearrangement links TRBV10-1 to TRBJ1-3; 8 bases agree with TRBD1. Germline CDR1 is WNHNN and CDR2 is SYGVQD (reference sequence). This CDR3 contains 17 residues. V shed 7 bases and J 2 bases; nucleotides not matched to a gene: 13. The CDR3 region is CASIRLTRGPTGNTIYF. The CDR3 DNA reads as TGCGCCAGCATAAGACTCACCAGGGGGCCCACTGGAAACACCATATATTTT.

This clone was seen only once. This rearrangement joins TRBV30 to TRBJ2-7, with 8 bases fitting TRBD1. The CDR3 loop spans 13 amino acids. Germline V lookup: CDR1 GTSNPN, CDR2 SVGIG (reference sequence). V was pared by 3 bases and J by 6 bases, with 7 bases of the junction left unmatched. The CDR3 region is CAWRGQVRTEQYF. The CDR3 DNA reads as TGTGCCTGGAGGGGACAGGTCCGAACCGAGCAGTACTTC.

V and J are TRBV6-4 and TRBJ2-3; TRBD1 might be the D (5 bases). This CDR3 contains 14 residues. Per germline, CDR1 MRHNA and CDR2 SNTAGT. V was pared by 2 bases and J by 6 bases, with 12 bases between. The CDR3 sequence: CASSDGQGGDTQYF. The CDR3 DNA reads TGTGCCAGCAGTGACGGGCAGGGCGGCGATACGCAGTATTTT.

The chain links TRBV18 to TRBJ1-4; TRBD1 might be the D (5 bases). The CDR3 spans 15 residues. Per germline, CDR1 KGHSH and CDR2 LQKENI. Trimming took off 5 bases at V and 3 bases at J, with 13 bases between the two ends. CDR3 nucleotide sequence: TGTGCCAGCTCAGCGCCGACAGAGTCTAATGAAAAACTGTTTTTT. Amino acid sequence: CASSAPTESNEKLFF.

The chain links TRBV9 to TRBJ2-3; TRBD2 might be the D (5 bases). The CDR3 loop spans 13 amino acids. Trimming took off 3 bases at V and 2 bases at J, with 7 bases between the two ends. CDR1 SGDLS and CDR2 YYNGEE come from the germline V gene. CDR3 sequence reads: CASSAGFTDTQYF. CDR3 nucleotide sequence: TGTGCCAGCAGCGCGGGGTTCACAGATACGCAGTATTTT.

This clone was detected only once. V usage is TRBV4-2 and J usage is TRBJ1-5, with D unresolved. Trimming removed 1 base from V and 0 bases from J, with 10 bases in between. Germline V gives CDR1 LGHNA, CDR2 YNFKEQ. The CDR3 loop spans 16 amino acids. The CDR3 reads CASSQGADYSNQPQHF. The CDR3 coding sequence is TGTGCCAGCAGCCAAGGGGCCGATTATAGCAATCAGCCCCAGCATTTT.

V usage is TRBV7-2 and J usage is TRBJ1-5, with D maybe TRBD1 (6 bases). Germline V CDR1 and CDR2: SGHTA, FQGNSA. Deletions cut 5 bases from V and 6 bases from J, with 11 bases between. This CDR3 is built from 13 residues. CDR3 in amino acids: CASSAQGSQPQHF. The CDR3 DNA follows: TGTGCCAGCAGCGCACAGGGAAGTCAGCCCCAGCATTTT.

The V gene is TRBV19, the J gene TRBJ2-7; 7 bases fit TRBD2. V shed 5 bases, J shed 2 bases, and the junction held 9 bases outside the gene matches. CDR1 is LNHDA and CDR2 is SQIVND in the germline V gene (reference sequence). This CDR3 has 15 amino acids. CDR3 coding DNA: TGTGCCAGTAGTTTAGTCGAGGGAGGGACCTACGAGCAGTACTTC. It yields the protein CASSLVEGGTYEQYF.

The chain is built from TRBV7-6 and TRBJ2-1, with D perhaps matching TRBD2 (5 bases). This CDR3 is 18 amino acids long. Trimming cost V 1 base and J 11 bases, with 27 bases left between them. Germline-derived CDR1 and CDR2 are SGHVS and FNYEAQ. Written as DNA, the CDR3 is TGTGCCAGCAGCTTAGATTCCTGGGCTGGATTGAGGGTTGTCAAGCAGTTCTTC. Protein: CASSLDSWAGLRVVKQFF. The full variable domain, in which reference TRBV7-6 and TRBJ2-1 provide the parts outside the CDR3, is GAGVSQSPRYKVTKRGQDVALRCDPISGHVSLYWYRQALGQGPEFLTYFNYEAQQDKSGLPNDRFSAERPEGSISTLTIQRTEQRDSAMYRCASSLDSWAGLRVVKQFFGPGTRLTVL.

V is TRBV5-1 and J is TRBJ2-1; 11 bases agree with TRBD2. The V segment lost 7 bases and the J segment 7 bases; nucleotides outside the gene matches: 19. Germline V lookup: CDR1 SGHRS, CDR2 YFSETQ. The CDR3 is 18 amino acids. CDR3 protein: CASLAGYSSGRGSNEQFF. In nucleotides, the CDR3 is TGCGCCAGCCTTGCCGGGTATAGTAGCGGGAGGGGAAGTAATGAGCAGTTCTTC.

The V call is TRBV18, the J call TRBJ1-1, with TRBD1 matching 12 bases. Germline V gene sequence: CDR1 KGHSH, CDR2 LQKENI. CDR3 size: 15 residues. With 6 bases clipped from V and 5 bases from J, the junction kept 7 bases outside the gene matches. CDR3 DNA: TGTGCCAGCTCTCCCGGGACAGGGGGCGAGACTGAAGCTTTCTTT. Encoded protein: CASSPGTGGETEAFF.

This chain uses TRBV15 with TRBJ2-4, with 7 positions matching TRBD2. The CDR3 totals 16 residues. From germline, CDR1 is LNHNV and CDR2 YYDKDF (reference sequence). V was clipped by 5 bases and J by 3 bases; unmatched bases: 10. The CDR3 region is CATSLPQGEGKNIQYF. The CDR3 DNA is TGTGCCACCAGCCTCCCCCAAGGGGAGGGCAAAAACATTCAGTACTTC.

The CDR3 region is CASSYTGQGFYEQYF. CDR3 nucleotide sequence: TGTGCCAGCAGTTATACGGGACAGGGGTTCTACGAGCAGTACTTC. The chain links TRBV27 to TRBJ2-7, with 10 positions matching TRBD1. Germline CDR1 MNHEY, CDR2 SMNVEV (reference sequence). Trimming cost V 4 bases and J 3 bases; bases outside gene matches: 6. This CDR3 spans 15 amino acids.

The chain is built from TRBV7-2 and TRBJ2-5; TRBD2 might be the D (6 bases). This CDR3 region has 16 residues. Trimming cost V 1 base and J 4 bases, with 16 bases left between them. Germline assignment: CDR1 SGHTA and CDR2 FQGNSA. CDR3 nucleotide sequence: TGTGCCAGCAGCTTAGATCGCGCGGGGCCTCGAGAGACCCAGTACTTC. This sequence encodes CASSLDRAGPRETQYF. Full variable domain (outside the CDR3, taken from reference TRBV7-2 and TRBJ2-5): GAGVSQSPSNKVTEKGKDVELRCDPISGHTALYWYRQSLGQGLEFLIYFQGNSAPDKSGLPSDRFSAERTGGSVSTLTIQRTQQEDSAVYLCASSLDRAGPRETQYFGPGTRLLVL.

This clone was found once. The chain uses TRBV5-4 and TRBJ2-5, with D perhaps matching TRBD2 (6 bases). From germline, CDR1 is SGHNT and CDR2 YYREEE (reference sequence). Trimming took 4 bases from V and 4 from J, leaving 14 bases between them. The length of the CDR3 is 14 residues. The DNA of the CDR3 is TGTGCCAGCAGCCGCTTAGCGGTTGGAGAGACCCAGTACTTC. Protein product: CASSRLAVGETQYF.

This rearrangement joins TRBV7-2 to TRBJ1-2; perhaps TRBD1 as D (5 bases). There are 16 residues in the CDR3. Germline CDR1 SGHTA, CDR2 FQGNSA. Trimming took off 1 base at V and 6 bases at J, with 18 bases between the two ends. The CDR3 protein is CASSLGPTDGGHGYTF. The CDR3 DNA is TGTGCCAGCAGCTTAGGCCCCACGGACGGGGGACATGGCTACACCTTC.

The chain has TRBV6-6 and TRBJ2-1; 8 bases map to TRBD2. J gave up 9 bases and V 2 bases, and 9 bases lay outside the gene matches. The length of the CDR3 is 15 residues. Germline CDR1 MNHNY, CDR2 SVGAGI (reference sequence). CDR3 sequence (DNA): TGTGCCAGCAGTTACAAGACTAGCGACCTAGGTGAGCAGTTCTTC. It translates to CASSYKTSDLGEQFF.

The chain is built from TRBV9 and TRBJ1-2, with a possible D match to TRBD1 (5 bases). From germline, CDR1 is SGDLS and CDR2 YYNGEE. CDR3 size: 12 residues. Between the trimmed V and J ends, which lost 2 bases and 8 bases, there was a span of 10 bases. The CDR3 DNA reads as TGTGCCAGCAGCGTTGGGGCGGGGGGCTACACCTTC. Residues: CASSVGAGGYTF.

The chain has TRBV7-8 and TRBJ2-3; TRBD1 is a possible D gene (6 bases). The CDR3 covers 16 residues. Trimming took off 2 bases at V and 2 bases at J, with 14 bases between the two ends. The V gene's germline CDR1 is SGHVS and CDR2 FQNEAQ. The DNA for the CDR3 is TGTGCCAGCAGCTTACTCCAGGGGCCCCTCACAGATACGCAGTATTTT. Encoded protein: CASSLLQGPLTDTQYF.

This clone was seen more than once but under ten times. The genes are TRBV18 and TRBJ1-1, with D unresolved. V was cut by 0 bases and J by 1 base, with 3 bases left in between. The germline CDR1 and CDR2 sequences are KGHSH and LQKENI. The CDR3 length is 13 residues. CDR3 sequence reads: CASSPPKNTEAFF. The DNA of the CDR3 is TGTGCCAGCTCACCACCTAAGAACACTGAAGCTTTCTTT.